This TCR beta chain emerged from a study of T-cell memory formation after mild COVID-19 (dated by TCRdb to 2020 to 2023). As for the study more broadly: Most TCR sequence clusters were specific to one of the two donors. In a couple of donors, T-cell clones that expanded and contracted after mild COVID-19 were tracked by sequencing TCRalpha and TCRbeta repertoires over time. Two young, previously healthy adult volunteers made up the cohort, one male and one female.

The full study reports these points: Only a couple of mild cases were covered by the study, and larger cohorts that include severe cases with pre-infection samples were considered necessary. Contracting CD4+ clones were found mainly in CM and EM memory subsets, while CD8+ clones were enriched in EMRA. Whether the second-wave clones peaking on day 37 were SARS-CoV-2 specific was not confirmed. Balanced CD4/CD8 phenotypes were observed for clones contracting from day 15 to 85, whereas a bias towards CD4+ was observed for a second wave of clones expanding from day 15 to 37. Some responding clones were detected in pre-infection memory, suggesting pre-existing cross-reactive memory T cells joined the SARS-CoV-2 response.

The germline V gene provides CDR1 SGHTA and CDR2 FQGTGA. There are 14 amino acids in the CDR3, from cysteine to phenylalanine inclusive. Solely the CDR3 DNA is kept, with 42 bases framed from the first base. A distance of 6 bases separates the germline ends of V and J, which lose 0 bases and 1 base respectively. Ficoll-Paque density gradient centrifugation was the method used to isolate PBMCs. Sequencing was carried out with an Illumina NovaSeq 6000. TCRalpha and TCRbeta cDNA libraries were built by 5'RACE with constant-segment primers, adding sample barcodes and unique molecular identifiers. Trizol reagent was used to extract RNA from every sample. The libraries were amplified in two PCR steps, and the second step added a second sample barcode and Illumina TruSeq adapters. Sequencing of the libraries was done on an Illumina NovaSeq, producing 2 x 150 bp paired-end reads. The authors processed their data as follows. With migec v1.2.7, reads were demultiplexed and then collapsed into UMI-guided consensus sequences. With mixcr v2.1.11, UMI consensuses were aligned to TRA and TRB V and J templates and assembled into clonotypes. A clonotype was counted as expanded or contracted only when both edgeR and NoisET called the clonotype significant, with the noise models trained on biological replicates. For edgeR calls, a false discovery rate-adjusted p below 0.01 and a log2 fold-change threshold of 1 were applied. As an exploratory analysis of dynamics, max-normalized trajectories of the 1000 most abundant clonotypes were examined by PCA with hierarchical clustering. Separately sequenced CD4+ and CD8+ repertoires were used to assign a CD4 or CD8 phenotype to each responding clone. Using fastp trimming at Q25 and MiXCR clonotype assembly, TCRdb reanalyzed the public sequencing data and kept in-frame beta chains. Rows are unified per CDR3 protein, each entry keeping the most common DNA and genes. Clone size and V and J calls follow TCRdb, not the original study. In all, the sample holds about 430,000 distinct CDR3 sequences, and about a sixth of those were seen once. About 22% of the sample comes from the top ten.

With regard to this clonotype: This receptor's antigen is unknown. The record has no base qualities; no much larger clone is one base away.

The sequence was collected from a young man who had mild COVID-19 (a few samples of this study predate the infection). The sample titles of this study are shuffled in the database, so cell type and time point are left out; the donor was told from shared clones. The chain joins TRBV7-3 to TRBJ1-1, with the D gene not clear enough to name. Source material: PBMCs or a T cell subset sorted from them (not recorded which). The DNA sequence is TGTGCCAGCAGCTTAACGGCGGGGAACACTGAAGCTTTCTTT. Its protein reads: CASSLTAGNTEAFF.